This paragraph covers one TCR beta chain sequence. The antigen remains unidentified. Unique molecular identifiers had been added to the TCR beta cDNA libraries. TCRdb reprocessed the PCR reads with MiXCR, giving one entry per CDR3 protein. The repertoire has roughly 800,000 distinct CDR3 sequences, 35% to 55% of them found once; the top ten carry just under 5%. The sample originates from a study of post-analysis software for immune sequencing data. Study-wide context: The study covered relapsing-remitting, secondary progressive and progressive-relapsing courses of multiple sclerosis. Study outcomes and limitations: Roughly five TRBV segments, including TRBV5-6, TRBV5-1 and TRBV20-1, were more frequent in patients than controls.

CDR3 length: 17 residues. The germline V gene encodes CDR1 SGHRS and CDR2 YFSETQ. Germline trimming cut 4 bases from V and 11 bases from J; bases unmatched to any gene: 19. The gene calls are TRBV5-1 and TRBJ2-5; TRBD2 matches at 11 bases. The receptor's source is a girl aged 10 to 17 with multiple sclerosis. Material for sequencing was blood. CDR3 DNA: TGCGCCAGCAGCCTACCACCGGGACTAGCGGTAACCAATGAGCAGTACTTC. Protein product: CASSLPPGLAVTNEQYF.